What follows describes a single T cell receptor (beta chain). These data originate in a study of blood T cell repertoires in COVID-19. Study in general: The samples span acute and convalescent COVID-19 from the United States, Italy and Spain. PBMCs, B-cell-depleted T cells, or T cells provided the cDNA or gDNA that made up the material.

Measured with immunoSEQ multiplex PCR; TCRdb has only the in-frame clones, and not every one. The sample holds 200,000 to 300,000 clones, more than 80% seen once. Per germline, CDR1 SGHVS and CDR2 FQNEAQ. V lost 5 bases, J lost 6 bases, and 13 bases lay in between. This CDR3 spans 13 amino acids. The chain uses TRBV7-8 and TRBJ1-2; no clear D gene. The receptor's source is a woman aged 40 to 55 with acute or convalescent COVID-19. Source material: peripheral blood. The CDR3 region is CASSDTVPHGYTF. The CDR3 DNA sequence: TGTGCCAGCAGCGACACAGTTCCGCATGGCTACACCTTC. Looking up the rest from reference TRBV7-8 and TRBJ1-2 gives the full variable domain: GAGVSQSPRYKVAKRGQDVALRCDPISGHVSLFWYQQALGQGPEFLTYFQNEAQLDKSGLPSDRFFAERPEGSVSTLKIQRTQQEDSAVYLCASSDTVPHGYTFGSGTRLTVV.